This T cell receptor (beta chain) was sequenced in a study of identifying expanded T cells in peripheral blood. Data came from immunoSEQ multiplex PCR; TCRdb stores just in-frame clones and leaves some out. The sample includes approximately 90,000 clones, roughly 90% seen only once; the top ten take around 3.8%. V trimming: 2 bases; J trimming: 8 bases; junction bases outside the gene matches: 10. The germline V gene encodes CDR1 MNHEY and CDR2 SMNVEV (reference sequence). The CDR3 is made up of 18 amino acids. Study-wide findings and caveats: About 1.3 clones differed between technical replicates, versus around 15 and 19 over time. Variance in clone template counts between approximately two-week samples significantly increased with total template count across all healthy donors.

As regards this clone: The antigen remains unidentified.

Collection occurred without any documented infections or immune events in donors. The material sequenced was blood. The receptor comes from a person between 18 and 69 years old in good health. The chain recombines TRBV27 with TRBJ2-1; TRBD2 aligns across 15 bases. The CDR3 DNA sequence: TGTGCCAGCAGTTTAGGACTAGCGGGAGGGCCTCTCTTGGATGAGCAGTTCTTC. Protein sequence: CASSLGLAGGPLLDEQFF.